This note documents a single T cell receptor (beta chain) sequence. Germline CDR1 is KGHSH and CDR2 is LQKENI. The CDR3 runs 14 residues. Between the trimmed V and J ends, which lost 3 bases and 0 bases, there was a span of 8 bases. The sample originates from a study of stem cell transplantation in POMP-related autoinflammatory disease. Overall study context: Hypothesis: faulty thymoproteasomes impair CD8+ T-cell selection, skewing TRB repertoires.

Here immunoSEQ multiplex PCR was the method, and the copy in TCRdb shows in-frame clones only, minus some. The data show some 26,000 clones, with approximately 85% seen just once and 2% to 3% held by the top ten. This receptor was identified in a human donor with POMP-related autoinflammation and immune dysregulation (PRAID). This chain links TRBV18 with TRBJ1-1; D unresolved. The source was CD4+ T cells from PBMCs, collected before stem cell transplantation. This CDR3 reads CASSPDGLNTEAFF. The CDR3, as DNA: TGTGCCAGCTCACCGGACGGCCTGAACACTGAAGCTTTCTTT.